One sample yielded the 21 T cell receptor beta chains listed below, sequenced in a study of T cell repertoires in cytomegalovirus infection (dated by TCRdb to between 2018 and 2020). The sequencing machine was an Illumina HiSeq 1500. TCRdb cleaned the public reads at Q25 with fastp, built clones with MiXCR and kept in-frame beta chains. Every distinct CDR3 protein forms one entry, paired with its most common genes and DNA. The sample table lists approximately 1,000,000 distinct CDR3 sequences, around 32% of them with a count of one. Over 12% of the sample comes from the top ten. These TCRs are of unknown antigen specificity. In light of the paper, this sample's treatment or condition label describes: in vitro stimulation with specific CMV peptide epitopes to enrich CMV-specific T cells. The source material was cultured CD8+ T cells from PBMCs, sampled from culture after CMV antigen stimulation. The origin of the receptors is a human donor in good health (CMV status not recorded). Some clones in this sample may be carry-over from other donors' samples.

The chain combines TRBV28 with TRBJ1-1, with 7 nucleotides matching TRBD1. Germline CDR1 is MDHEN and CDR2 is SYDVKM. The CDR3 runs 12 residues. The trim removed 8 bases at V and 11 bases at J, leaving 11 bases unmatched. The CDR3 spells CASGTGVREAFF. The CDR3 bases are TGTGCCAGCGGAACAGGGGTTCGGGAGGCTTTCTTT.

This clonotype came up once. The CDR3 DNA sequence: TGTGCCAGCAGCAACTGGGACAGGGCGAGCACAGATACGCAGTATTTT. Translating it yields CASSNWDRASTDTQYF. The chain joins TRBV7-9 to TRBJ2-3, with 9 bases that match TRBD1. The CDR3 consists of 16 residues. CDR1 is SEHNR, CDR2 FQNEAQ, per germline (reference sequence). J lost 0 bases, V lost 5 bases, and 6 bases had no gene match.

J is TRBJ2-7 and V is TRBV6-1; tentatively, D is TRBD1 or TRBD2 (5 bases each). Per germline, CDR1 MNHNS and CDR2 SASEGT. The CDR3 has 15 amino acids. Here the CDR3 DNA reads TGTGCCAGCGGTGAAGGCTCAGGGAGCTCCTACGAGCAGTACGTC. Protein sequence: CASGEGSGSSYEQYV.

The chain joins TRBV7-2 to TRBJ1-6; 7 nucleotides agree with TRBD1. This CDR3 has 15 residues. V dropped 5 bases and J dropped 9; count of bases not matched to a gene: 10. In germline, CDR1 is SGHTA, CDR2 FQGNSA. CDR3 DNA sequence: TGTGCCAGCAGCCCTACGACAGGGAGCGGTTCACCCCTCCACTTT. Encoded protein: CASSPTTGSGSPLHF.

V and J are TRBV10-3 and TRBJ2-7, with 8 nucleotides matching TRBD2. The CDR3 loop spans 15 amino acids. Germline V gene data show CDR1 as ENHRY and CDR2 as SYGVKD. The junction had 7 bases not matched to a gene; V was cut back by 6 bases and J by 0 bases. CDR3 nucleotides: TGTGCCATCAGGGTGCAGCGGGGGTCCTCCTACGAGCAGTACTTC. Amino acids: CAIRVQRGSSYEQYF.

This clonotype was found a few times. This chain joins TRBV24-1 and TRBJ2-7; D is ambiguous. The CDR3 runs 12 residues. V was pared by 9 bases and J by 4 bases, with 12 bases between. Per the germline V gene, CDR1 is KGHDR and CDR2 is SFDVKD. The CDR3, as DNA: TGTGCCACCGAAGAAAAGGGTTACGAGCAGTACGTC. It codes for CATEEKGYEQYV.

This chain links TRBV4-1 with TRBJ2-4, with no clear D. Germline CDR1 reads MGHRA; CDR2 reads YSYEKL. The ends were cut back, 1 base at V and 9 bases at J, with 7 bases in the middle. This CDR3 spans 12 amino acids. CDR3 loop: CASSQVSGIQYF. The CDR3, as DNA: TGCGCCAGCAGCCAAGTCTCGGGCATTCAGTACTTC.

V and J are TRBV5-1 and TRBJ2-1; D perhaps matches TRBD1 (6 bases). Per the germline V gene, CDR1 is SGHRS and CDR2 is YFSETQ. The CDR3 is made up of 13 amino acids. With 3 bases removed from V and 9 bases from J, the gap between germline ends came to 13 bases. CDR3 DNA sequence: TGCGCCAGCAGCTGGAGGACAGTAAGTGAGCAGTTCTTC. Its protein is CASSWRTVSEQFF.

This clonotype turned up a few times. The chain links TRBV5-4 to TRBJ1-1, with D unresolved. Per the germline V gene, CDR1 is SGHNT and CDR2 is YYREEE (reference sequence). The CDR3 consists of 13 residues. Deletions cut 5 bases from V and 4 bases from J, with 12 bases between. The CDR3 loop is CASRMESFTEAFF. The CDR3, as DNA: TGTGCCAGCAGGATGGAATCCTTCACTGAAGCTTTCTTT.

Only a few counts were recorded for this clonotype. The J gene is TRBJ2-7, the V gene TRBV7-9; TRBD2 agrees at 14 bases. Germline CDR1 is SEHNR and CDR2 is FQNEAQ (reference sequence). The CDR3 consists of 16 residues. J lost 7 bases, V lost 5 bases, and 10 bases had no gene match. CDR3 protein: CASSPGPGTSGGEQYF. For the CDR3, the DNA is TGTGCCAGCAGCCCCGGCCCCGGGACTAGCGGGGGTGAGCAGTACTTC.

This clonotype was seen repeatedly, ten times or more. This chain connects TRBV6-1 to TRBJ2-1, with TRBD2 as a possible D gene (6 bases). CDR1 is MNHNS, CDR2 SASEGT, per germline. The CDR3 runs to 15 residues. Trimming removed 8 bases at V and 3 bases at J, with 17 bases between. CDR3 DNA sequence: TGTGCCAGCCAGGAGGGACGGGAACGCTACAATGAGCAGTTCTTC. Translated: CASQEGRERYNEQFF.

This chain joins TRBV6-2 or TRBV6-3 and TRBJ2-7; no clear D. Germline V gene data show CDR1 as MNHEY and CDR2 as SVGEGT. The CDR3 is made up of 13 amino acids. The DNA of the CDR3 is TGTGCTAAGCGCCTTGAGAGACCCAACGAGCAGTACGTC. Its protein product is CAKRLERPNEQYV.

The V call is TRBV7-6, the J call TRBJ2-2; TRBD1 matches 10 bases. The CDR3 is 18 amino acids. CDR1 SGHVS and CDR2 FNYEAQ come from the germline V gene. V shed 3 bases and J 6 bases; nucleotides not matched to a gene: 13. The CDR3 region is CASSFPSTGGAKPGELFF. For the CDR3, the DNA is TGTGCCAGCAGCTTTCCCTCGACAGGGGGCGCGAAACCCGGGGAGCTGTTTTTT. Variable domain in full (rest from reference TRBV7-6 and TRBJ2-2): GAGVSQSPRYKVTKRGQDVALRCDPISGHVSLYWYRQALGQGPEFLTYFNYEAQQDKSGLPNDRFSAERPEGSISTLTIQRTEQRDSAMYRCASSFPSTGGAKPGELFFGEGSRLTVL.

CDR3 bases: TGTGCCAGCAGCGGAAAGGACAGCTACGAGCAGTACTTC. Encoded protein: CASSGKDSYEQYF. The V call is TRBV5-6, the J call TRBJ2-7, with D possibly TRBD1 on 6 matching bases. V lost 4 bases, J lost 3 bases, and 11 bases lay in between. CDR3 length equals 13 residues. In germline, CDR1 is SGHDT, CDR2 YYEEEE.

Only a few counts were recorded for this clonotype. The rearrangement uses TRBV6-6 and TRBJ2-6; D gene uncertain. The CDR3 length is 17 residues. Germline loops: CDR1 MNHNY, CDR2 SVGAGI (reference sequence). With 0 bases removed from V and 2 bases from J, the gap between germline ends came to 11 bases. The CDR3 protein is CASSYSTLQAGANVLTF. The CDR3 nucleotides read TGTGCCAGCAGTTACTCGACACTTCAGGCTGGGGCCAACGTCCTGACTTTC.

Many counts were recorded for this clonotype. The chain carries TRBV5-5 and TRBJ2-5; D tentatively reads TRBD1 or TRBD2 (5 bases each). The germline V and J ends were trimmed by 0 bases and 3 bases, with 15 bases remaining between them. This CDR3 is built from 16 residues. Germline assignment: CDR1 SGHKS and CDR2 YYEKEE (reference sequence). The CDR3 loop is CASSLGDLILKETQYF. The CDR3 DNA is TGTGCCAGCAGCTTGGGGGACCTAATCCTTAAAGAGACCCAGTACTTC.

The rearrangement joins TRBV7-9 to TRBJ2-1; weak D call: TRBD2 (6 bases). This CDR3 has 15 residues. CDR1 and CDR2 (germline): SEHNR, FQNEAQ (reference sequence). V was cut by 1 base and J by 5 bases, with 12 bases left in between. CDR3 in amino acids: CASSLVRRTNNEQFF. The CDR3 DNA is TGTGCCAGCAGCTTAGTGCGCAGGACTAACAATGAGCAGTTCTTC.

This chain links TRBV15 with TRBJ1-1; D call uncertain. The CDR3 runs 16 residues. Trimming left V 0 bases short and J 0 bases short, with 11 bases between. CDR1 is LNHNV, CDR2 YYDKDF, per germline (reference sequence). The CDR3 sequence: CATSRDLLGMNTEAFF. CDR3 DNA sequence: TGTGCCACCAGCAGAGATCTTCTGGGGATGAACACTGAAGCTTTCTTT.

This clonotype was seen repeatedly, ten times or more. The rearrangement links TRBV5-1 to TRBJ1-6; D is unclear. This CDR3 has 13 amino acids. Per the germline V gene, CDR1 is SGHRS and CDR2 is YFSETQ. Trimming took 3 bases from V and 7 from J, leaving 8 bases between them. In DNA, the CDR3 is TGCGCCAGCAGCTACGGGGTAAATTCACCCCTCCACTTT. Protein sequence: CASSYGVNSPLHF.

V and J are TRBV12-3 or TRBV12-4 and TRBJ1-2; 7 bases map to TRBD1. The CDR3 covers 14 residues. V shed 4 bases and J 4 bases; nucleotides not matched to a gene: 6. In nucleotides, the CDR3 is TGTGCCAGCAGTTATGGCAGGGGGATCTATGGCTACACCTTC. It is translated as CASSYGRGIYGYTF.

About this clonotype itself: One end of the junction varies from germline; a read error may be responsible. The CDR3 DNA reads TGTGCCAACAGTTTAGCGGGGTTGTGGAATGAGCAGTTCTTC. Translating it yields CANSLAGLWNEQFF. V and J are TRBV12-3 or TRBV12-4 and TRBJ2-1; 8 nucleotides align to TRBD2. This CDR3 is 14 amino acids long.